The clone carrying this T cell receptor beta chain has only a few counts. Its cognate antigen is unknown. The data belong to a study of identical twins. Study outcomes and limitations: Insertions were reduced in abundant cord blood beta clonotypes but not in memory repertoires. Twin pairs' shared out-of-frame alpha sequences were enriched in low generation probability.

TCRdb re-derived calls from the 5' RACE reads in MiXCR, one entry per CDR3 protein. Seen here are around 1.7 million distinct CDR3 sequences, less than 40% observed once, and the top ten hold about 0.3%. The clonotype originates from a newborn girl in good health. Sequencing was done on a sample of cord blood.

The CDR3 DNA sequence: TGCAGTGCTAGAGAGAGTCTAGCGGGAGTCTACGAGCAGTACTTC. Amino acids: CSARESLAGVYEQYF. The chain employs TRBV20-1 and TRBJ2-7; TRBD2 aligns across 10 bases. After removal of 0 bases from V and 3 bases from J, the junction contained 5 bases not matched to a gene. Germline V lookup: CDR1 DFQATT, CDR2 SNEGSKA (reference sequence). The CDR3 sequence is 15 residues long.